This TCR beta chain was observed in a study of T cells in Graves' hyperthyroidism and ophthalmopathy. For the study at large: Blood from the periphery was taken at initial diagnosis, before any treatment. Broader study findings: In the analysis, a 13 V-J model separated ophthalmopathy from stable hyperthyroidism.

Clinical symptoms, serum thyroxine and TRAb, thyroid ultrasound and orbital computed tomography together formed the diagnostic basis. Source material for PBMCs was 9 to 10 ml fresh peripheral blood. This clonotype turned up a few times. Its target is unknown. RNA transcripts served as the template for amplifying TCR beta CDR3 regions. TCR CDR3 underwent first-round RT-PCR with the HTBI primer set. TCRdb passed the multiplex PCR reads through MiXCR, listing each CDR3 protein once. The sample carries approximately 300,000 distinct CDR3 sequences, about 15% recorded once. The origin of this receptor is a woman aged 55 to 70 with Graves' ophthalmopathy. What was sequenced was blood.

In DNA, the CDR3 is TGTGCCAGCTGGGGGTCGGGGGAGAGCTCTGGGGCCAACGTCCTGACTTTC. Protein: CASWGSGESSGANVLTF. The chain employs TRBV6-1 and TRBJ2-6; TRBD2 is a possible D gene (6 bases). The germline CDR1 and CDR2 sequences are MNHNS and SASEGT. The CDR3 totals 17 residues. With 8 bases removed from V and 0 bases from J, the gap between germline ends came to 17 bases.